This passage covers 2 T cell receptor beta chains from one sample sequenced in a study of graft-versus-host responses after intestinal transplantation. Intraepithelial plus lamina propria lymphocytes were released by processing graft tissue. Profiling relied on immunoSEQ multiplex PCR, and the TCRdb table lists in-frame clones only, not all of them. Here the sample spans 13,000 or so clones, about 74% being singletons. Sequenced here: ileum tissue, sampled 16 days after intestinal transplant. These receptors all come from a human patient who received an intestinal transplant, so some T cells may come from the graft donor.

The V and J genes are TRBV6-6 and TRBJ1-4; D might be TRBD1 (6 bases). This CDR3 has 15 residues. Germline CDR1 MNHNY, CDR2 SVGAGI (reference sequence). Deletions cut 2 bases from V and 11 bases from J, with 18 bases between. CDR3 amino acids: CASSYQGKDPGKLFF. The CDR3 DNA reads TGTGCCAGCAGTTACCAGGGGAAGGATCCTGGGAAACTGTTTTTT.

This sequence joins TRBV28 and TRBJ2-2; 10 positions agree with TRBD1. Germline CDR1 and CDR2: MDHEN and SYDVKM. There are 14 residues in the CDR3. After removal of 11 bases from V and 6 bases from J, the junction contained 9 bases not matched to a gene. The CDR3 nucleotides are TGTGCCCTCCCCCGACAGGGGGCTGCCGGGGAGCTGTTTTTT. This encodes CALPRQGAAGELFF.